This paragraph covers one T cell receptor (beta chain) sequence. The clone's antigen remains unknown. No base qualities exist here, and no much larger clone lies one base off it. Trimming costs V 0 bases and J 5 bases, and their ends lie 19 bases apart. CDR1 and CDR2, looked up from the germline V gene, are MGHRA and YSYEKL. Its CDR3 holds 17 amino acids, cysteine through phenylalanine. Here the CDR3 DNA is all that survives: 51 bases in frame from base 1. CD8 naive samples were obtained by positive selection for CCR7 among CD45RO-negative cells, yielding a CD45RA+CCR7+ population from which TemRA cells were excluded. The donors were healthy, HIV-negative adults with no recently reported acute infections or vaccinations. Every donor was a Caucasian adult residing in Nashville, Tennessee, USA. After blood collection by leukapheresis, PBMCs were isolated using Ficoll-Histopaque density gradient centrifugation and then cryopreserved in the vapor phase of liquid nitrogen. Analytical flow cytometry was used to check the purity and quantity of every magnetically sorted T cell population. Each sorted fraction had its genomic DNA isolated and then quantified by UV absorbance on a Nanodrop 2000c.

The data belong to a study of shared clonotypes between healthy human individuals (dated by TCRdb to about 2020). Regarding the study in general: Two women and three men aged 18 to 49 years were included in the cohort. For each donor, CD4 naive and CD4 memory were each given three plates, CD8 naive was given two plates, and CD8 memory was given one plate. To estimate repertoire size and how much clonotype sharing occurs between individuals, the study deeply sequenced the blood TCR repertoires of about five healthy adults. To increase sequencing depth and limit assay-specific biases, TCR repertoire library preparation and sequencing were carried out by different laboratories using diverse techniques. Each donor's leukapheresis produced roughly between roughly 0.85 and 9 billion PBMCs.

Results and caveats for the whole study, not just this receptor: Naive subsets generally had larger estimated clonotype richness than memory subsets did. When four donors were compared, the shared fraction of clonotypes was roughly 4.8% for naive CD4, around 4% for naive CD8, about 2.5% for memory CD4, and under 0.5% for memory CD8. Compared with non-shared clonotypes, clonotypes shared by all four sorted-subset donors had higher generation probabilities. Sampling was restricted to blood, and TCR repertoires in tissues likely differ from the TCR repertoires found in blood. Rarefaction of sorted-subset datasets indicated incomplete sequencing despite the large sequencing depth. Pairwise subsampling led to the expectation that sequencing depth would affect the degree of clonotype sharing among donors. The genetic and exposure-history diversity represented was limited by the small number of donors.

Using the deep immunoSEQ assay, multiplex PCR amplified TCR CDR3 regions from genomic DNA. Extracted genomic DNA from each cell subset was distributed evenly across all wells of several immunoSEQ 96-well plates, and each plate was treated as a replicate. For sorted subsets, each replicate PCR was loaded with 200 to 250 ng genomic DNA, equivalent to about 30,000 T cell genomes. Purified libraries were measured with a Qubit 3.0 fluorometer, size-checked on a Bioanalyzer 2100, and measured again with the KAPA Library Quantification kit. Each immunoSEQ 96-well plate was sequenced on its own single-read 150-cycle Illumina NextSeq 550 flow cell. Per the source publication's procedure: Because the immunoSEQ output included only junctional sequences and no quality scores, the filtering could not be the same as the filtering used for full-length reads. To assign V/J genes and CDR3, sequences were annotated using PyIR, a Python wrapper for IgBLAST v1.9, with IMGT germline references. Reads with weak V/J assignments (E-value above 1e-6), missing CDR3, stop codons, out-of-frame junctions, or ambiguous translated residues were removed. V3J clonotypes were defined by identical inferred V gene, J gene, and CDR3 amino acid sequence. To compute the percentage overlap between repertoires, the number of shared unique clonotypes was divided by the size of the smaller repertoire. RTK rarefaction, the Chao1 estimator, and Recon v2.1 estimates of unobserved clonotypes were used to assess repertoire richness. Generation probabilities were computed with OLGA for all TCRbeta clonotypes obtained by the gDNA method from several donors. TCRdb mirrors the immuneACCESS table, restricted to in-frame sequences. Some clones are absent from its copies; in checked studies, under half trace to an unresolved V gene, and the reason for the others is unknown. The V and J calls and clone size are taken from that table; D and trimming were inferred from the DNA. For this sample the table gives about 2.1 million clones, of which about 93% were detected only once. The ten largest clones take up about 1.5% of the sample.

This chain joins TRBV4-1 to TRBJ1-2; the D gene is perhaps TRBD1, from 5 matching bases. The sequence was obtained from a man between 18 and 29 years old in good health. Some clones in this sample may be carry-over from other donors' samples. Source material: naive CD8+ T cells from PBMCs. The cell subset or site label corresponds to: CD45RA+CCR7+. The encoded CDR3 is CASSQDVGVGARYGYTF. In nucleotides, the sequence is TGCGCCAGCAGCCAAGATGTGGGGGTGGGAGCCAGATATGGCTACACCTTC.